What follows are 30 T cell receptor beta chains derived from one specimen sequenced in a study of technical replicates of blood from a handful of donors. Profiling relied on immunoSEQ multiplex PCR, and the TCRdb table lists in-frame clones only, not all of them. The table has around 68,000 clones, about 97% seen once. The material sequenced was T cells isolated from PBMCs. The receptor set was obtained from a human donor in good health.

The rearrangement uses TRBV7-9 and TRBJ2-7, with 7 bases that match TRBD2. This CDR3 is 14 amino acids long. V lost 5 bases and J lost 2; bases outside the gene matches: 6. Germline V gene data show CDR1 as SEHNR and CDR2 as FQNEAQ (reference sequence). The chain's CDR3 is CASSDGLGPYEQYF. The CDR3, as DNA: TGTGCCAGCAGCGACGGACTAGGCCCCTACGAGCAGTACTTC.

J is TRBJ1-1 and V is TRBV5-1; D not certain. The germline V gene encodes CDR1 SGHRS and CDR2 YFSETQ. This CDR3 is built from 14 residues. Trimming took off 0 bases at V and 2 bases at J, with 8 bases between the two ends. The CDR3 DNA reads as TGCGCCAGCAGCTTGGGAGGGTCCAACACTGAAGCTTTCTTT. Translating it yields CASSLGGSNTEAFF.

The CDR3 here is CAWSGIGGAKNIQYF. CDR3 sequence (DNA): TGTGCCTGGAGTGGGATAGGCGGCGCCAAAAACATTCAGTACTTC. The chain uses TRBV30 and TRBJ2-4; D remains unclear. V lost 1 base, J lost 1 base, and 11 bases lay in between. Germline assignment: CDR1 GTSNPN and CDR2 SVGIG (reference sequence). The CDR3 loop spans 15 amino acids.

The CDR3 loop is CAISEFSGKSYNEQFF. CDR3 sequence (DNA): TGTGCCATCAGTGAGTTCAGCGGCAAGTCCTACAATGAGCAGTTCTTC. The chain recombines TRBV10-3 with TRBJ2-1; possibly TRBD2 for D (5 bases). This CDR3 region has 16 residues. V shed 1 base and J shed 1 base, with 11 bases lying between them. Per the germline V gene, CDR1 is ENHRY and CDR2 is SYGVKD.

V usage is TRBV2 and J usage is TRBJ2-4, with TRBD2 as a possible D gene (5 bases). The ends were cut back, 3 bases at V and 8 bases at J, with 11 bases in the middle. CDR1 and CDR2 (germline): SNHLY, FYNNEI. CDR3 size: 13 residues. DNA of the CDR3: TGTGCCAGCAGTGATCGGGGATTCGACATTCAGTACTTC. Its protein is CASSDRGFDIQYF.

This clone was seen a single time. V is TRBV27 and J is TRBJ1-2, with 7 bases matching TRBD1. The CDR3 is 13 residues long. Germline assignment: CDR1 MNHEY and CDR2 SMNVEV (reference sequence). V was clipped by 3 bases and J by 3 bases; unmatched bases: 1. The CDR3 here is CASSFDRDYGYTF. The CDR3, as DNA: TGTGCCAGCAGTTTTGACAGGGACTATGGCTACACCTTC.

The CDR3 DNA follows: TGCAGCGTTGCACCGGCGACAAACACCGGGGAGCTGTTTTTT. It is translated as CSVAPATNTGELFF. The V gene is TRBV29-1, the J gene TRBJ2-2, with D unclear. V was pared by 4 bases and J by 2 bases, with 11 bases between. Germline V gene data show CDR1 as SQVTM and CDR2 as ANQGSEA. This CDR3 is 14 amino acids long.

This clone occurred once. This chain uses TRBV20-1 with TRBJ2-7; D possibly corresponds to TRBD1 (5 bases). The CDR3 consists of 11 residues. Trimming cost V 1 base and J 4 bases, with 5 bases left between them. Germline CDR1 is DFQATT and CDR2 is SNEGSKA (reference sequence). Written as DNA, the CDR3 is TGCAGTGCTAGAGGACAGTACGAGCAGTACTTC. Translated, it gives CSARGQYEQYF.

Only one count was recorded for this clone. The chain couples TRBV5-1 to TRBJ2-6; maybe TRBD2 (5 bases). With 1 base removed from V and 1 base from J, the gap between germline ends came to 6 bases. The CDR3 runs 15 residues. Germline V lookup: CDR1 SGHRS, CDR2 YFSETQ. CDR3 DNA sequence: TGCGCCAGCAGCTTGTCGGGATCTGGGGCCAACGTCCTGACTTTC. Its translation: CASSLSGSGANVLTF.

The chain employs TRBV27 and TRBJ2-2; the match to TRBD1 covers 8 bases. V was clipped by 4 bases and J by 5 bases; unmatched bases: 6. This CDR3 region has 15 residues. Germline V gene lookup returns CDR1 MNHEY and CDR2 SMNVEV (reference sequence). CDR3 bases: TGTGCCAGCAGTTCCCGACAGGGGCGAACCGGGGAGCTGTTTTTT. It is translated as CASSSRQGRTGELFF.

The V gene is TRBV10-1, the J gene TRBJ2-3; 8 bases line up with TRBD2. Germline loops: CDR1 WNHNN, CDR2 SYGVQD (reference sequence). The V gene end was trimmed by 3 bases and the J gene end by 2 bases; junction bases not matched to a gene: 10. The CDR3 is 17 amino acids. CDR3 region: CASSESLAGDDTDTQYF. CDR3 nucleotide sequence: TGCGCCAGCAGTGAATCTCTAGCGGGTGATGACACAGATACGCAGTATTTT.

The CDR3 DNA sequence: TGTGCCAGCAGCGCTAAAATAGCGGGAGCTGAGACCCAGTACTTC. Translation: CASSAKIAGAETQYF. This chain links TRBV9 with TRBJ2-5, with TRBD2 identical over 9 bases. CDR3 size: 15 residues. The V segment lost 3 bases and the J segment 5 bases; nucleotides outside the gene matches: 8. Per germline, CDR1 SGDLS and CDR2 YYNGEE.

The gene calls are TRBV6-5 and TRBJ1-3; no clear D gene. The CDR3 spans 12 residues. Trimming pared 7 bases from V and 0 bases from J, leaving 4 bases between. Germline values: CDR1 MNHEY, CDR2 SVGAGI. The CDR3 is CASKSSGNTIYF. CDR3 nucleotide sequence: TGTGCCAGCAAGAGCTCTGGAAACACCATATATTTT.

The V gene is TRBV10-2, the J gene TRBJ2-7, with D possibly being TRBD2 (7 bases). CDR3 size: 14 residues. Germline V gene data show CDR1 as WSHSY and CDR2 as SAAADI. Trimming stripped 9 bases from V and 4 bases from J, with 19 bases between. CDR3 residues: CASSGAGEYYEQYF. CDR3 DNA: TGCGCCAGTTCGGGGGCGGGAGAATATTACGAGCAGTACTTC.

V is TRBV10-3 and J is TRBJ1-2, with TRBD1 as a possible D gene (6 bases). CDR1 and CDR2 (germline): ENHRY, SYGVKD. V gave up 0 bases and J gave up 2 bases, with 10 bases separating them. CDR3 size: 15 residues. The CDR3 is CAISESQGFNYGYTF. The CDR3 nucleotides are TGTGCCATCAGTGAGTCACAGGGCTTCAACTATGGCTACACCTTC.

CDR3 in amino acids: CAISTMNTEAFF. In nucleotides, the CDR3 is TGTGCCATCAGTACTATGAACACTGAAGCTTTCTTT. The chain carries TRBV10-3 and TRBJ1-1; no clear D gene. Germline V gives CDR1 ENHRY, CDR2 SYGVKD. V was pared by 5 bases and J by 0 bases, with 4 bases between. CDR3 length: 12 residues.

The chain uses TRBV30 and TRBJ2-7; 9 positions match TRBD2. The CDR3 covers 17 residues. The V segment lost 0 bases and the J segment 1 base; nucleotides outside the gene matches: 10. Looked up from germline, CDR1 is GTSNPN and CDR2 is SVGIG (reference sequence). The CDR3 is CAWSVLASGKWSYEQYF. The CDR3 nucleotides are TGTGCCTGGAGTGTACTGGCTAGCGGGAAGTGGTCCTACGAGCAGTACTTC.

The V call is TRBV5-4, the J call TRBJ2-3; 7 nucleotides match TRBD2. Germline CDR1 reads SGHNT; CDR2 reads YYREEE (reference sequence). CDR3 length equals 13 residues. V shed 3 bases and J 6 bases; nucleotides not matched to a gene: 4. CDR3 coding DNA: TGTGCCAGCAGCTGGGACTACTCGGATACGCAGTATTTT. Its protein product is CASSWDYSDTQYF.

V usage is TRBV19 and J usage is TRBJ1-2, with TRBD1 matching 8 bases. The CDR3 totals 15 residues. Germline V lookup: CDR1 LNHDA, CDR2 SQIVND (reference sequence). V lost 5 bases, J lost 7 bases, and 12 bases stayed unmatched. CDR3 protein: CASSSRDRTIVGYTF. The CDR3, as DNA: TGTGCCAGTAGTTCCCGGGACAGGACCATAGTTGGCTACACCTTC.

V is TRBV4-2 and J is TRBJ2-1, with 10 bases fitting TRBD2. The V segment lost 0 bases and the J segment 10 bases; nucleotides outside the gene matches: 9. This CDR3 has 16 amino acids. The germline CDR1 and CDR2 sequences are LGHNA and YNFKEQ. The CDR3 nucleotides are TGTGCCAGCAGCCAAGATAGTCTAGCGGGAGTTAGGGAGCAGTTCTTC. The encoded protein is CASSQDSLAGVREQFF.

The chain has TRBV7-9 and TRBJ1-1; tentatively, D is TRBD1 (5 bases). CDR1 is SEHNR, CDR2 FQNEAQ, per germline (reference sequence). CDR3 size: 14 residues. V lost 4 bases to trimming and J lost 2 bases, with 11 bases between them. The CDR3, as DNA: TGTGCCAGCAGCTCCGTAGACAGTAACACTGAAGCTTTCTTT. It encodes CASSSVDSNTEAFF. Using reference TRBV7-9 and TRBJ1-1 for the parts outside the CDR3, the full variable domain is DTGVSQNPRHKITKRGQNVTFRCDPISEHNRLYWYRQTLGQGPEFLTYFQNEAQLEKSRLLSDRFSAERPKGSFSTLEIQRTEQGDSAMYLCASSSVDSNTEAFFGQGTRLTVV.

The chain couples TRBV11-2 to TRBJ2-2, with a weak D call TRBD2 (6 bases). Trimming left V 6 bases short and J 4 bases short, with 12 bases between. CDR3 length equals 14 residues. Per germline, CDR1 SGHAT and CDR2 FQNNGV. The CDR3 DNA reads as TGTGCCAGCAGTGTGAACGGGGGCACCGGGGAGCTGTTTTTT. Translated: CASSVNGGTGELFF.

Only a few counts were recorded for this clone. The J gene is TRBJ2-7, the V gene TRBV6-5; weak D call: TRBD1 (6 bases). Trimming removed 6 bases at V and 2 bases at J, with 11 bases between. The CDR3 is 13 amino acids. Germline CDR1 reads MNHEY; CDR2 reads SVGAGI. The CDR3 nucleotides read TGTGCCAGCAGAGGGGGTAACACCTACGAGCAGTACTTC. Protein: CASRGGNTYEQYF.

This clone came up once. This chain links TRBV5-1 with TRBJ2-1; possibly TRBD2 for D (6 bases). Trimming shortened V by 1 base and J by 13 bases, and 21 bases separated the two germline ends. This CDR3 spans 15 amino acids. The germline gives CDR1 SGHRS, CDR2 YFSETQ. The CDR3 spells CASSLSTGVSKDQFF. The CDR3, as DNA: TGCGCCAGCAGCTTGTCAACGGGAGTATCGAAGGACCAGTTCTTC. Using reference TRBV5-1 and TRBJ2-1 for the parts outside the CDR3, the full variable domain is KAGVTQTPRYLIKTRGQQVTLSCSPISGHRSVSWYQQTPGQGLQFLFEYFSETQRNKGNFPGRFSGRQFSNSRSEMNVSTLELGDSALYLCASSLSTGVSKDQFFGPGTRLTVL.

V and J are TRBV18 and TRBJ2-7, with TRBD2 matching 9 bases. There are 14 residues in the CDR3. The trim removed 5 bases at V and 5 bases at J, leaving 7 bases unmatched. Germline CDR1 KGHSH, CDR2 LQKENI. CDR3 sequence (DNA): TGTGCCAGCTCATCCGGGACTAGCACGGACGAGCAGTACTTC. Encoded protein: CASSSGTSTDEQYF.

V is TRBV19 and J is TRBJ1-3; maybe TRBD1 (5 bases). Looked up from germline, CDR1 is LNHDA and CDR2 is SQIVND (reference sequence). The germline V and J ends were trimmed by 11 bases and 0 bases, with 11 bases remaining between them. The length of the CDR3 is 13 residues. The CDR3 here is CACRQPSGNTIYF. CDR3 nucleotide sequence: TGTGCCTGTCGACAGCCCTCTGGAAACACCATATATTTT.

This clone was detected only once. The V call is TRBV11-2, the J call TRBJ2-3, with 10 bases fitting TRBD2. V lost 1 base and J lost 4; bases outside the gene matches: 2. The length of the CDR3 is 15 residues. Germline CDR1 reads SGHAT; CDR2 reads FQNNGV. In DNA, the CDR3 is TGTGCCAGCAGCTTAGGCCTAGCGGGAGCAGATACGCAGTATTTT. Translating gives CASSLGLAGADTQYF. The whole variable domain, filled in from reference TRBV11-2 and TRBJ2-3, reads EAGVAQSPRYKIIEKRQSVAFWCNPISGHATLYWYQQILGQGPKLLIQFQNNGVVDDSQLPKDRFSAERLKGVDSTLKIQPAKLEDSAVYLCASSLGLAGADTQYFGPGTRLTVL.

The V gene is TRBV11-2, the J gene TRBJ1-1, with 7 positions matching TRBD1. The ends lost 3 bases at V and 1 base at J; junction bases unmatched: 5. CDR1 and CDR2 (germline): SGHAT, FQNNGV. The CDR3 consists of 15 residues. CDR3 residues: CASSFLRTGNTEAFF. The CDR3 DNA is TGTGCCAGCAGCTTCCTCCGGACAGGGAACACTGAAGCTTTCTTT.

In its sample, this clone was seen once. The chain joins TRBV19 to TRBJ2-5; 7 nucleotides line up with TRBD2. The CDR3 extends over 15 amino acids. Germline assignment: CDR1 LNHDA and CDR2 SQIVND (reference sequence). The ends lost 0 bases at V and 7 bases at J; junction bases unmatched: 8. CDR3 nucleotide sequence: TGTGCCAGTAGTATAGAGGGAGGGCAGGACGGGACCCAGTACTTC. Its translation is CASSIEGGQDGTQYF.

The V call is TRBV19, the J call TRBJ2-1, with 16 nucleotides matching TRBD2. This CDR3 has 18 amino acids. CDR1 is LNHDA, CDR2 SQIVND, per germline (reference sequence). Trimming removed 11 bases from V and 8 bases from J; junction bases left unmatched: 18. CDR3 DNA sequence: TGTGCCGTCCGACCGGGACTAGCGGGAGGGCCGAGGTTGGATGAGCAGTTCTTC. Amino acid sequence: CAVRPGLAGGPRLDEQFF.